Listed below are T cell receptor beta chains from one sample, sequenced in a study of blood T cell repertoires in COVID-19. Some clones are missing from TCRdb's copy, which holds only in-frame ones; the method was immunoSEQ multiplex PCR. The sample yields 200,000 to 250,000 clones, about 79% seen once. The specimen sequenced was peripheral blood. These receptor sequences come from a man in his forties or fifties with active or convalescent COVID-19. The CDR3 runs from the conserved cysteine through the conserved F or W. Each record gives: D gene, V gene, clone size, J gene, CDR3 protein, CDR3 DNA. A D gene is named only where the DNA matches it firmly. The size field is filled for only some rows; it gives once, few, many or a size class.

NA,TRBV7-9,NA,TRBJ2-7,CASSFSPGNYEQYF,TGTGCCAGCAGCTTTAGTCCAGGAAACTACGAGCAGTACTTC
TRBD1,TRBV28,NA,TRBJ1-4,CASRTGHVNEKLFF,TGTGCCAGCAGGACAGGGCATGTTAATGAAAAACTGTTTTTT
TRBD2,TRBV4-3,NA,TRBJ2-1,CASNGLASHNEQFF,TGCGCCAGCAACGGACTAGCTTCACACAATGAGCAGTTCTTC
TRBD2,TRBV7-2,few,TRBJ2-3,CASSHGTSANTQYF,TGTGCCAGCAGCCATGGGACTAGTGCGAATACGCAGTATTTT
TRBD2,TRBV5-3,NA,TRBJ2-1,CARSQGLAGIIFYNEQFF,TGTGCCAGAAGTCAGGGACTAGCGGGAATAATTTTCTACAATGAGCAGTTCTTC
TRBD2,TRBV4-1,NA,TRBJ2-1,CASSQVAGPYNEQFF,TGCGCCAGCAGCCAAGTAGCGGGCCCCTACAATGAGCAGTTCTTC
TRBD1,TRBV6-6,NA,TRBJ2-3,CASNDRGRMTDTQYF,TGTGCCAGCAACGACAGGGGGCGAATGACAGATACGCAGTATTTT
TRBD1,TRBV29-1,once,TRBJ2-3,CSVARDRNTDTQYF,TGCAGCGTTGCCCGGGACAGGAACACAGATACGCAGTATTTT
TRBD2,TRBV3-1/TRBV3-2,NA,TRBJ2-1,CASSQPPSGSRNEQFF,TGTGCCAGCAGCCAACCCCCCAGCGGGAGTAGGAATGAGCAGTTCTTC
TRBD1,TRBV19,once,TRBJ1-4,CASSIPRQGLGEKLFF,TGTGCCAGTAGTATACCCCGACAGGGGCTAGGCGAAAAACTGTTTTTT
TRBD1,TRBV10-2,NA,TRBJ1-1,CASSEGQGVKAFF,TGCGCCAGCAGTGAAGGACAGGGTGTAAAAGCTTTCTTT
NA,TRBV19,NA,TRBJ1-5,CASSIEHQPQHF,TGTGCCAGTAGTATTGAGCATCAGCCCCAGCATTTT
TRBD1,TRBV2,NA,TRBJ1-5,CASSTGQGDQPQHF,TGTGCCAGCAGCACCGGACAGGGCGATCAGCCCCAGCATTTT
NA,TRBV5-1,NA,TRBJ1-4,CASSPYSPGEGEKLFF,TGCGCCAGCAGCCCGTACAGTCCCGGGGAGGGCGAAAAACTGTTTTTT
TRBD1,TRBV6-6,NA,TRBJ1-4,CASSDRGGTNEKLFF,TGTGCCAGCAGCGACAGGGGTGGAACTAATGAAAAACTGTTTTTT